The source of this T cell receptor beta chain is a study of blood T cell repertoires in COVID-19. The CDR3 runs to 13 residues. The ends were cut back, 4 bases at V and 1 base at J, with 7 bases in the middle. Per the germline V gene, CDR1 is LGHDT and CDR2 is YNNKEL (reference sequence). The method was immunoSEQ multiplex PCR; TCRdb's version includes in-frame clones alone and lacks a portion of them. Found here are about 200,000 clones, 85% to 90% of them singletons; the top ten hold over 4.5%. The J gene is TRBJ1-1, the V gene TRBV3-1 (or the pseudogene TRBV3-2); a possible D gene is TRBD1 (5 bases). The clonotype comes from a man aged 80 or over with acute or convalescent COVID-19. Input material: peripheral blood. The CDR3 sequence: CASSRQRNTEAFF. The CDR3 nucleotides are TGTGCCAGCAGCCGACAGAGGAACACTGAAGCTTTCTTT.